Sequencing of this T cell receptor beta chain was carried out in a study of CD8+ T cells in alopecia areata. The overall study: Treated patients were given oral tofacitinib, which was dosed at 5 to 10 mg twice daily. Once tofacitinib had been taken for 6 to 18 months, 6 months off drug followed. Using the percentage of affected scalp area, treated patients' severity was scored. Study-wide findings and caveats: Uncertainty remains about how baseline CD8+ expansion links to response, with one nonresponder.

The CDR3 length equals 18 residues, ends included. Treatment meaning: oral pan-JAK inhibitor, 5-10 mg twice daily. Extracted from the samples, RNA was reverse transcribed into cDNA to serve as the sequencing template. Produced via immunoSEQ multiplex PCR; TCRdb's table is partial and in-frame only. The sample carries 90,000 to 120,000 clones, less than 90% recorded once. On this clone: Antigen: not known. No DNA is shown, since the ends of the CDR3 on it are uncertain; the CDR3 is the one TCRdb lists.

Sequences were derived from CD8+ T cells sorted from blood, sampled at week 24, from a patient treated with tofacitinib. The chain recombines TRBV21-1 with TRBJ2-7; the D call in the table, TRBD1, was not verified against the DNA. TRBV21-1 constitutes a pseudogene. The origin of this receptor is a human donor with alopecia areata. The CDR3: CASSKERRVGTGSYEQYF.